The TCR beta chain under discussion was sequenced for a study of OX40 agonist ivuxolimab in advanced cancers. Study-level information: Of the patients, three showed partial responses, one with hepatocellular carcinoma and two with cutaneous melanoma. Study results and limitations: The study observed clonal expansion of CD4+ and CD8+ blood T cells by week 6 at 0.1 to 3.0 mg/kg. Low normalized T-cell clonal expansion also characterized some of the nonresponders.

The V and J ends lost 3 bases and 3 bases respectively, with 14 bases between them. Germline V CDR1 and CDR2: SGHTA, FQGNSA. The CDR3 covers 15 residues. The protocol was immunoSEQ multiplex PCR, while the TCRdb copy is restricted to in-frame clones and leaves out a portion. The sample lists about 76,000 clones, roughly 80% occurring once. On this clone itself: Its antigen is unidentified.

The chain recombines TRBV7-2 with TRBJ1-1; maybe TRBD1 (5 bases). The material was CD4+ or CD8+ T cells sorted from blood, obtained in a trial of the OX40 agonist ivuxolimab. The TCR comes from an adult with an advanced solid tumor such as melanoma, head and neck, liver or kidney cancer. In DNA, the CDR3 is TGTGCCAGCAGCTTGGCCGGCCTAGGGGACACTGAAGCTTTCTTT. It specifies CASSLAGLGDTEAFF.